This section outlines one T cell receptor beta chain sequence together with its context. Its antigen is unknown. No base qualities exist here, and no much larger clone lies one base off it. The data were taken from a study of CD8+CD57+ T cells in acquired aplastic anemia listed by TCRdb under 2018. Broadly, across the study: DNA extracted from sorted CD4+ and CD8+ cells had a mean of roughly 3 ug, with a range of roughly 0.2 to 27.4 ug. CD8+CD57+ expansion was defined as frequency above the mean frequency observed in healthy subjects.

The patients picked for sequencing were ones in whom flow cytometry had shown an expansion of CD8+CD57+ cells. Severe acquired aplastic anemia was diagnosed in all patients according to International Study of Aplastic Anemia and Agranulocytosis and Camitta criteria. No patient had received any therapy when blood was sampled. The study deep-sequenced TCR repertoires of sorted CD4+ and CD8+ blood T cells from severe aplastic anemia patients and healthy subjects. In the USA, patient enrollment took place under clinicaltrials.gov protocols 00001620, 01623167, 00001397, 00071045, 00081523 and 00961064. Ficoll-Paque density gradient centrifugation was used to isolate peripheral blood mononuclear cells. CD4+ and CD8+ T cells were sorted by FACS or magnetic beads before DNA extraction. Profiling of TCR beta VDJ combinations and CDR3 sequences used genomic DNA as the template. TCR repertoire sequencing was run on an Illumina HiSeq 2000. The original pipeline was this. TRBV/TRBJ rearrangement plots, CDR3 size and DJ length profiles, and Simpson's diversity index were used to assess repertoires. The most abundant DNA sequence in the deep sequencing data was taken as the immunodominant clone. CDR3 amino acid sequences were screened for sharing across subjects and were compared with published repertoires and the VDJdb database. TCRdb redid the processing of the public reads, applying fastp at Q25 and MiXCR, and retained in-frame beta chains. Each CDR3 protein appears once, grouped with its most common genes and DNA. The V and J calls were determined by TCRdb, not by the authors. The table for this sample lists about 98,000 distinct CDR3 sequences; approximately 73% of them were counted only once. The ten largest clonotypes hold about 62% of the sample.

CDR1 and CDR2 are drawn from the germline V gene: KGHDR, SFDVKD. V gives up 3 bases and J gives up 7 bases, and the segment between their germline ends measures 9 bases. The CDR3 starts with the cysteine, ends with the phenylalanine, and has 12 residues. CDR3 DNA only is kept here, 36 bases in frame from base 1. Here is what the overall study found, with its caveats: Roughly 30 CD8+ CDR3 sequences were found to be shared between patients and controls, but these sequences appeared to be highly expressed in patients and within the immunodominant clones of the patients. Between patients and healthy controls, no significant difference in CD8+ Simpson's diversity was found (P=0.060).

Sequenced sample: sorted CD4+, CD8+, or CD8+CD57+ T cells (not recorded which) from PBMCs. This receptor was obtained from a human donor with aplastic anemia. The sequence links TRBV24-1 to TRBJ2-7, with no reliable assignment of the D segment. The nucleotides read TGTGCCACCAGTGATGATATTGGGGAGCAGTACTTC. The encoded protein is CATSDDIGEQYF.